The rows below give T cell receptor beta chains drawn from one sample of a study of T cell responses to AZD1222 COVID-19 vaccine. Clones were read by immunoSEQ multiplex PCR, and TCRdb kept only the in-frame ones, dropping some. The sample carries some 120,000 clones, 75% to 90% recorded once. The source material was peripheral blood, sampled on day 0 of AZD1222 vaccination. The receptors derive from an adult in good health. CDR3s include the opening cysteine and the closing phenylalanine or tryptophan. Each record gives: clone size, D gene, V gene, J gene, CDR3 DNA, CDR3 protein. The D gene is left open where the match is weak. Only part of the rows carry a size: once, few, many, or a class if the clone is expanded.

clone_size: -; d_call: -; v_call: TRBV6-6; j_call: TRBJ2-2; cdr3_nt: TGTGCCAGCTCCACAGGGAACGCGAACACCGGGGAGCTGTTTTTT; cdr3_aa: CASSTGNANTGELFF
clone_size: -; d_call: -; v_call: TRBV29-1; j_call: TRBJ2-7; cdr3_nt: TGCAGCGTTGCCCGACTAACACATTTATACGAGCAGTACTTC; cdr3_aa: CSVARLTHLYEQYF
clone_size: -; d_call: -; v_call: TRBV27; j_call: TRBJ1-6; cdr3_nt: TGTGCCAGCACTCCGACAGGAGGCCTTAATTCACCCCTCCACTTT; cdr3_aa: CASTPTGGLNSPLHF
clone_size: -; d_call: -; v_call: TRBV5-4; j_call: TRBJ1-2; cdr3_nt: TGTGCCAGCAGCTTGGGGTTCGAGGGTGGGTATGGCTACACCTTC; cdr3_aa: CASSLGFEGGYGYTF
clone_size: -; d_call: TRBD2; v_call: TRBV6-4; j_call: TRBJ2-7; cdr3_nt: TGTGCCAGCAGTTCTGAAGCGGGGGGACGCTACGAGCAGTACTTC; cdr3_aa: CASSSEAGGRYEQYF
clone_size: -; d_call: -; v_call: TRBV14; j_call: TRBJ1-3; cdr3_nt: TGTGCCAGCAGCCAAGATGCCAGCACTTCTGGAAACACCATATATTTT; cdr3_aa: CASSQDASTSGNTIYF
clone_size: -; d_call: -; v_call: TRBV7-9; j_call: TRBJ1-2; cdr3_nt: TGTGCCAGCAGCTCACTGGGACGGCAGGGGAACTATGGCTACACCTTC; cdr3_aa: CASSSLGRQGNYGYTF
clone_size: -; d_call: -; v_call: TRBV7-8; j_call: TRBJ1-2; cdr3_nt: TGTGCCAGCAGCTTAATAGGGAAGGGCTACACCTTC; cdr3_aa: CASSLIGKGYTF
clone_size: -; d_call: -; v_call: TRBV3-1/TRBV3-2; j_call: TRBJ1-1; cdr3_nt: TGTGCCAGCAGCCAATTTAGGGCTGGGACTGAAGCTTTCTTT; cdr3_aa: CASSQFRAGTEAFF
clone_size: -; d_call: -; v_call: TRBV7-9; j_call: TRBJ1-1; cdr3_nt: TGTGCCAGCAGCTTATCGAACACTGAAGCTTTCTTT; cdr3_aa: CASSLSNTEAFF
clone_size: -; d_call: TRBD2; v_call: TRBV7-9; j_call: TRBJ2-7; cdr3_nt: TGTGCCAGCAGTTATGGACTAGCGGGAGTATACGAGCAGTACTTC; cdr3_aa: CASSYGLAGVYEQYF
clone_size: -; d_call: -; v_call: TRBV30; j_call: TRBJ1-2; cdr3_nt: TGTGCCTCCGCTCCCGGGGGTGGCTACACCTTC; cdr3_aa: CASAPGGGYTF
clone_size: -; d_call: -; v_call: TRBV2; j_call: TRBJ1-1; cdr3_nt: TGTGCCAGCAGAGATGCAGGATCCACTGAAGCTTTCTTT; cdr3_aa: CASRDAGSTEAFF
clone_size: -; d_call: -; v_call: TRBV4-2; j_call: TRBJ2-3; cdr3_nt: TGTGCCAGCAGCCAAAAGACGGGCCACACAGATACGCAGTATTTT; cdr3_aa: CASSQKTGHTDTQYF
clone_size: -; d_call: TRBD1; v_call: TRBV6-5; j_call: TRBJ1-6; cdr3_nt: TGTGCCAGCAGTTACACGACAGGGCGGAGTAATTCACCCCTCCACTTT; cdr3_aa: CASSYTTGRSNSPLHF
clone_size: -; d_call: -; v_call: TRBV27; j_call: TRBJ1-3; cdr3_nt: TGTGCCAGCAGTACCCTAGCCGGAAACACCATATATTTT; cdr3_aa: CASSTLAGNTIYF
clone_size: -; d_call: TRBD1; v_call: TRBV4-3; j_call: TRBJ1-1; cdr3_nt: TGCGCCAGCAGCCAAGAGGACAGGGGCACTGAAGCTTTCTTT; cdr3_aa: CASSQEDRGTEAFF
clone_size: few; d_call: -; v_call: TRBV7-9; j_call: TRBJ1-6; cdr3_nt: TGTGCCAGCAGCACCCGGGGGGGGGAAGATTCACCCCTCCACTTT; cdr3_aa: CASSTRGGEDSPLHF
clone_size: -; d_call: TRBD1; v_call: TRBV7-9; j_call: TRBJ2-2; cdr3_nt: TGTGCCAGCAGCAACAGGGGGCCCGGCACCGGGGAGCTGTTTTTT; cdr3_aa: CASSNRGPGTGELFF
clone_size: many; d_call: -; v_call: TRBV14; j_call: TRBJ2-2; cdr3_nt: TGTGCCAGCAGCCAACTTGGCGGGGAGCTGTTTTTT; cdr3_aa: CASSQLGGELFF
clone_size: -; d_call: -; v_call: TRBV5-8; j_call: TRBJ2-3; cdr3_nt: TGTGCCAGCAGCTTAGGTCCCGAGCAAACGCAGTATTTT; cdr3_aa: CASSLGPEQTQYF
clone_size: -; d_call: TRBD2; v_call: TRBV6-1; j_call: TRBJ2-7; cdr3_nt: TGTGCCAGCAGTGATTCGGGGGGGAGGAGCTACGAGCAGTACTTC; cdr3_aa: CASSDSGGRSYEQYF
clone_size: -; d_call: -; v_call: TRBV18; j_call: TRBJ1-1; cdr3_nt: TGTGCCAGCTCACCACCGGGAGACCCAGTAACTGAAGCTTTCTTT; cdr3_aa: CASSPPGDPVTEAFF
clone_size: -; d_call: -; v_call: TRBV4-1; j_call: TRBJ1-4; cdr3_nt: TGCGCCAGCAGCCAAGAGGGATGGGGGGGGACTAATGAAAAACTGTTTTTT; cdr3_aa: CASSQEGWGGTNEKLFF
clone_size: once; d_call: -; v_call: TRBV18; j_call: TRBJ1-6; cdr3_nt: TGTGCCAGCTCACCACGTCCAGGGGCCGCGAGCTCCTATAATTCACCCCTCCACTTT; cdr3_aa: CASSPRPGAASSYNSPLHF
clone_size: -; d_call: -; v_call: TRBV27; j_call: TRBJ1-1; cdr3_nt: TGTGCCAGCAGTTTGGTGGTCATGGCTGAAGCTTTCTTT; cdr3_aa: CASSLVVMAEAFF
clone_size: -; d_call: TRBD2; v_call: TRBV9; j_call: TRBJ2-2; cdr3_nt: TGTGCCAGCAGCGTAGCCTGGGGACTAGACACCGGGGAGCTGTTTTTT; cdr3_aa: CASSVAWGLDTGELFF
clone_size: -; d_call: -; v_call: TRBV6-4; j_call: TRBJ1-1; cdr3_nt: TGTGCCAGCAGCGACACGGTTGGGACTGAAGCTTTCTTT; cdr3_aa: CASSDTVGTEAFF